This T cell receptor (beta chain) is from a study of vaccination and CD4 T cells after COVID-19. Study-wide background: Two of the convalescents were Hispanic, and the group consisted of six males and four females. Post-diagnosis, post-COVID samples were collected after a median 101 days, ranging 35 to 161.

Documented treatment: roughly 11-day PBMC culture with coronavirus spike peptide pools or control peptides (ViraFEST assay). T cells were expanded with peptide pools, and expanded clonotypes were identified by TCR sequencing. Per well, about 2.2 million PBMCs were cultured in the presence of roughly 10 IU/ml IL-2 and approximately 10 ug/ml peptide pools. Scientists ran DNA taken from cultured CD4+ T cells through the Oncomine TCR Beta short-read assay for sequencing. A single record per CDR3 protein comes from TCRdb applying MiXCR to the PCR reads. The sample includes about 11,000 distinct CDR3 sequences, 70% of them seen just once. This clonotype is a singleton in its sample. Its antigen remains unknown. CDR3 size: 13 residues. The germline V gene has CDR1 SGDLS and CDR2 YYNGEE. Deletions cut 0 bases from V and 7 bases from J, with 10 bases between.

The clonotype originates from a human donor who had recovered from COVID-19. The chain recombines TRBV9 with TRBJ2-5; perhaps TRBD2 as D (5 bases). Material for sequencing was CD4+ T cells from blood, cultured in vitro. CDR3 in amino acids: CASSVDVGRTQYF. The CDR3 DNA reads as TGTGCCAGCAGCGTAGACGTGGGGAGGACCCAGTACTTC.